Described below is a single T cell receptor beta chain sequence and its context. The CDR3 runs 16 residues. V was pared by 2 bases and J by 7 bases, with 8 bases of the junction left unmatched. CDR1 SGHRS and CDR2 YFSETQ come from the germline V gene. The table came from immunoSEQ multiplex PCR; TCRdb's copy has only in-frame clones and leaves some out. Of fewer than 3,000 clones in the sample, about four fifths are singletons; the top ten hold roughly 29%. The sample belongs to a study of control samples from healthy donors and cancer patients. The clonotype originates from a male donor with melanoma. The sample consisted of formalin-fixed, paraffin-embedded tissue. This rearrangement joins TRBV5-1 to TRBJ2-2; 10 bases fit TRBD2. The CDR3 region is CASSLHSGRYDGELFF. CDR3 nucleotide sequence: TGCGCCAGCAGCTTACATAGCGGGAGGTATGACGGGGAGCTGTTTTTT.